Listed below are T cell receptor beta chains from one sample, sequenced in a study of post-analysis software for immune sequencing data. A single record per CDR3 protein comes from TCRdb applying MiXCR to the PCR reads. This sample has roughly 600,000 distinct CDR3 sequences, with around 40% found just once. The specimen sequenced was blood. All receptors derive from a girl aged 5-17 years with multiple sclerosis. CDR3s include the opening cysteine and the closing phenylalanine or tryptophan. Each record gives: D gene, clone size, J gene, V gene, CDR3 protein, CDR3 DNA. A D gene is named only where the DNA matches it firmly. The size of a clone is reported for some rows only, either as once, few or many, or as a class for expanded clones.

>TRBD2|NA|TRBJ2-1|TRBV24-1
CATSEGTSGRSEYNEQFF
TGTGCCACCAGTGAGGGGACTAGCGGGAGAAGTGAGTACAATGAGCAGTTCTTC
>TRBD1|NA|TRBJ1-1|TRBV6-5
CASSYGTDPGRAFF
TGTGCCAGCAGTTACGGGACAGACCCTGGGAGAGCTTTCTTT
>TRBD2|few|TRBJ2-7|TRBV20-1
CSGMSGGRGEQYF
TGCAGTGGCATGTCTGGCGGGAGGGGCGAGCAGTACTTC
>NA|NA|TRBJ1-5|TRBV5-1
CASRQPQHF
TGCGCCAGCAGACAGCCCCAGCATTTT
>NA|NA|TRBJ2-4|TRBV7-2
CASSLEGGGRNEQYF
TGTGCCAGCAGCTTGGAAGGAGGGGGGCGCAATGAGCAGTACTTC
>TRBD2|NA|TRBJ2-1|TRBV20-1
CSARVSGSNNEQFF
TGCAGTGCTAGAGTCAGCGGGAGTAACAATGAGCAGTTCTTC
>TRBD1|NA|TRBJ2-1|TRBV27
CASSFRTGGSSNEQFF
TGTGCCAGCAGTTTCCGCACAGGGGGCAGCAGCAATGAGCAGTTCTTC
>TRBD2|NA|TRBJ2-3|TRBV13
CASSRRPGLAADTQYF
TGTGCCAGCAGCCGTAGACCGGGACTAGCGGCAGATACGCAGTATTTT
>NA|NA|TRBJ2-7|TRBV7-9
CASSPLVSSYEQYF
TGTGCCAGCAGCCCACTAGTTAGCTCCTACGAGCAGTACTTC
>NA|once|TRBJ2-6|TRBV11-1
CASNRRSGANVLTF
TGTGCCAGCAATCGACGCTCTGGGGCCAACGTCCTGACTTTC
>NA|NA|TRBJ2-1|TRBV7-9
CASSRTGNHNEQFF
TGTGCCAGCAGCCGGACCGGGAACCACAATGAGCAGTTCTTC
>NA|once|TRBJ1-2|TRBV7-9
CASSLTGAAYGYTF
TGTGCCAGCAGCTTAACGGGCGCAGCCTATGGCTACACCTTC
>NA|NA|TRBJ2-1|TRBV6-5
CASSRLGENEQFF
TGTGCCAGCAGTCGCCTCGGGGAAAATGAGCAGTTCTTC
>NA|NA|TRBJ1-5|TRBV7-6
CASSALGQPQHF
TGTGCCAGCAGCGCCTTAGGTCAGCCCCAGCATTTT
>NA|NA|TRBJ1-2|TRBV10-2
CASSEGTGGYTF
TGCGCCAGCAGTGAAGGGACGGGGGGCTACACCTTC
>NA|NA|TRBJ2-1|TRBV12-3/TRBV12-4
CASSDRNQQFF
TGTGCCAGCAGCGACCGCAATCAGCAGTTCTTC
>NA|NA|TRBJ1-5|TRBV12-3/TRBV12-4
CASSPRHLNQPQHF
TGTGCCAGCAGTCCCCGACACCTCAATCAGCCCCAGCATTTT
>NA|few|TRBJ2-7|TRBV18
CASSPPAGEQYF
TGTGCCAGCTCACCACCCGCAGGCGAGCAGTACTTC
>NA|NA|TRBJ2-7|TRBV5-1
CASSPDGLTSYEQYF
TGCGCCAGCAGTCCGGACGGATTAACTTCCTACGAGCAGTACTTC
>TRBD2|few|TRBJ2-5|TRBV6-6
CASSYKGGGRGETQYF
TGTGCCAGCAGTTACAAAGGCGGGGGACGGGGAGAGACCCAGTACTTC
>TRBD1|few|TRBJ2-1|TRBV25-1
CASSEYRTGGGYEQFF
TGTGCCAGCAGTGAATATCGGACAGGGGGTGGTTATGAGCAGTTCTTC
>TRBD2|many|TRBJ2-7|TRBV10-3
CAISGRLAGGNSYEQYF
TGTGCCATCAGTGGTCGACTAGCGGGAGGCAACTCCTACGAGCAGTACTTC
>NA|NA|TRBJ2-3|TRBV5-1
CASSLDRGSGVPDTQYF
TGCGCCAGCAGCTTGGACCGGGGCTCAGGTGTACCAGATACGCAGTATTTT
>NA|NA|TRBJ1-1|TRBV7-6
CASSSQVGGRNTEAFF
TGTGCCAGCAGCTCCCAAGTGGGGGGTCGGAACACTGAAGCTTTCTTT
>NA|NA|TRBJ2-1|TRBV20-1
CSARYNEQFF
TGCAGTGCTAGATACAATGAGCAGTTCTTC
>NA|NA|TRBJ1-5|TRBV5-5
CASSAMSGKAGQPQHF
TGTGCCAGCAGCGCCATGTCGGGTAAAGCAGGGCAGCCCCAGCATTTT
>NA|NA|TRBJ1-5|TRBV27
CASSLRGVREPQHF
TGTGCCAGCAGTTTACGAGGTGTAAGGGAGCCCCAGCATTTT
>NA|NA|TRBJ2-1|TRBV5-1
CASSLDGWYNEQFF
TGCGCCAGCAGCTTGGATGGGTGGTACAATGAGCAGTTCTTC
>NA|NA|TRBJ2-7|TRBV27
CASRSSVLPEQYF
TGTGCCAGCAGGAGTAGCGTCCTTCCCGAGCAGTACTTC